These 13 T cell receptor beta chains came from one sample sequenced in a study of neurological immune-mediated disorders. One entry per CDR3 protein, called by TCRdb with MiXCR from the 5' RACE reads. Here the sample spans tens of thousands of distinct CDR3 sequences, about 4.2% being singletons. What was sequenced was PBMCs. All receptors come from a middle-aged man with multiple sclerosis.

The chain couples TRBV3-1 to TRBJ2-3; the D is unclear. CDR1 and CDR2 (germline): LGHDT, YNNKEL (reference sequence). The ends were cut back, 1 base at V and 2 bases at J, with 13 bases in the middle. The CDR3 runs to 16 residues. The CDR3 DNA reads TGTGCCAGCAGCCAAGGGGTAGGACCGAACACAGATACGCAGTATTTT. This sequence encodes CASSQGVGPNTDTQYF.

This clonotype was observed many times. The chain carries TRBV20-1 and TRBJ1-6; D perhaps matches TRBD1 (5 bases). Germline CDR1 reads DFQATT; CDR2 reads SNEGSKA (reference sequence). The CDR3 sequence is 15 residues long. V lost 0 bases, J lost 11 bases, and 17 bases lay in between. CDR3 residues: CSARDLSGLGPPLHF. The CDR3 nucleotides are TGCAGTGCTAGAGATCTGTCAGGGTTGGGTCCACCCCTCCACTTT.

This clonotype was detected ten times or more. V and J are TRBV5-1 and TRBJ2-5, with D tentatively TRBD2 (6 bases). The germline V gene has CDR1 SGHRS and CDR2 YFSETQ. The length of the CDR3 is 14 residues. V was pared by 2 bases and J by 2 bases, with 10 bases between. CDR3 nucleotide sequence: TGCGCCAGCAGCTTCTCGGGGGTGCAAGAGACCCAGTACTTC. Translating it yields CASSFSGVQETQYF.

The V call is TRBV20-1, the J call TRBJ2-7; 7 bases fit TRBD2. Trimming took 0 bases from V and 3 from J; bases not matched to a gene: 5. The CDR3 runs to 14 residues. Looked up from germline, CDR1 is DFQATT and CDR2 is SNEGSKA (reference sequence). CDR3 sequence reads: CSARDRERGYEQYF. The DNA of the CDR3 is TGCAGTGCTAGAGATCGTGAGCGGGGCTACGAGCAGTACTTC.

This clonotype was counted many times. J is TRBJ1-6 and V is TRBV29-1; D is undetermined. There are 13 residues in the CDR3. Trimming took 4 bases from V and 8 from J, leaving 12 bases between them. The germline gives CDR1 SQVTM, CDR2 ANQGSEA. CDR3 protein: CSVGEGRDSPLHF. Written as DNA, the CDR3 is TGCAGCGTTGGGGAAGGGCGGGATTCACCCCTCCACTTT.

DNA for the CDR3: TGTGCCAGCAGCTTACTACTAGCGAACACCGGGGAGCTGTTTTTT. This translates into CASSLLLANTGELFF. The rearrangement uses TRBV7-9 and TRBJ2-2; TRBD2 is a possible D gene (5 bases). Trimming stripped 2 bases from V and 0 bases from J, with 7 bases between. Germline V lookup: CDR1 SEHNR, CDR2 FQNEAQ (reference sequence). The CDR3 contains 15 residues.

This clonotype was detected ten times or more. The chain carries TRBV12-5 and TRBJ1-5; D remains unclear. Germline lookup yields CDR1 LGHNT and CDR2 FRNRAP. V lost 8 bases to trimming and J lost 5 bases, with 10 bases between them. The CDR3 has 12 residues. The CDR3 bases are TGTGCTAGTAATTACCGCGATCAGCCCCAGCATTTT. Translating it yields CASNYRDQPQHF.

This clonotype was observed at least ten times. The J gene is TRBJ2-7, the V gene TRBV10-3, with 16 bases identical to TRBD2. Trimming removed 7 bases from V and 6 bases from J; junction bases left unmatched: 12. The CDR3 is made up of 17 amino acids. Germline loops: CDR1 ENHRY, CDR2 SYGVKD. Here the CDR3 DNA reads TGTGCCATCACCCCGGGACTAGCGGGAGGGAGGGGTTCCGAGCAGTACTTC. Protein sequence: CAITPGLAGGRGSEQYF.

This clonotype was picked up many times. J is TRBJ2-1 and V is TRBV20-1; D not certain. CDR3 size: 15 residues. V dropped 0 bases and J dropped 4 bases, with 13 bases sitting between them. Germline assignment: CDR1 DFQATT and CDR2 SNEGSKA (reference sequence). The CDR3 nucleotides read TGCAGTGCTAGAGATCCTAACGTCCAGTACAATGAGCAGTTCTTC. Translated: CSARDPNVQYNEQFF.

This clonotype was picked up many times. CDR3: CSAGGILRLNSYEQYF. The CDR3 coding sequence is TGCAGTGCCGGAGGCATTTTGCGGTTAAACTCCTACGAGCAGTACTTC. J is TRBJ2-7 and V is TRBV20-1; the D gene is possibly TRBD2 (5 bases). The germline V gene has CDR1 DFQATT and CDR2 SNEGSKA (reference sequence). The CDR3 has 16 residues. Trimming stripped 6 bases from V and 0 bases from J, with 21 bases between.

The chain has TRBV5-1 and TRBJ1-1; the match to TRBD1 covers 8 bases. The ends lost 0 bases at V and 4 bases at J; junction bases unmatched: 5. Germline V gene lookup returns CDR1 SGHRS and CDR2 YFSETQ. The CDR3 loop spans 15 amino acids. Here the CDR3 reads CASSLVQGVSTEAFF. Written as DNA, the CDR3 is TGCGCCAGCAGCTTGGTACAGGGGGTGAGCACTGAAGCTTTCTTT.

This clonotype was observed many times. The chain employs TRBV5-6 and TRBJ2-7; no reliable D call. With 3 bases removed from V and 2 bases from J, the gap between germline ends came to 9 bases. Per the germline V gene, CDR1 is SGHDT and CDR2 is YYEEEE. The CDR3 extends over 13 amino acids. CDR3 in amino acids: CASSWRSPYEQYF. The CDR3 DNA follows: TGTGCCAGCAGCTGGCGCAGCCCCTACGAGCAGTACTTC.

This clonotype was recorded at least ten times. The chain carries TRBV2 and TRBJ2-3; possible D gene TRBD2, 6 bases. Germline CDR1 reads SNHLY; CDR2 reads FYNNEI. V shed 4 bases and J shed 8 bases, with 19 bases lying between them. The CDR3 length is 15 residues. For the CDR3, the DNA is TGTGCCAGCAGTGTTATAAAGACTAGTTCTCGTACGCAGTATTTT. Protein: CASSVIKTSSRTQYF.